These T cell receptor beta chains were read from a single sample in a study of CD8+CD57+ T cells in acquired aplastic anemia. TCRdb independently ran MiXCR on the reads; one entry per CDR3 protein. The sample has roughly 150,000 distinct CDR3 sequences, approximately 44% seen once. Source material: sorted CD4+, CD8+, or CD8+CD57+ T cells (not recorded which) from PBMCs. The receptors were gathered from a human donor with aplastic anemia. CDR3s include the opening cysteine and the closing phenylalanine or tryptophan. Each record gives: clone size, J gene, V gene, D gene, CDR3 protein, CDR3 DNA. The D gene is left open where the match is weak. The listing skips clone size in some rows; elsewhere it reads once, few, many or a size class.

clone size: many
J gene: TRBJ1-2
V gene: TRBV20-1
D gene: .
CDR3 protein: CSARESTGTYGYTF
CDR3 DNA: TGCAGTGCTAGAGAATCGACAGGCACCTATGGCTACACCTTC

clone size: .
J gene: TRBJ2-1
V gene: TRBV10-2
D gene: .
CDR3 protein: CASRSLGTYEQFF
CDR3 DNA: TGCGCCAGCAGAAGTCTAGGAACCTATGAGCAGTTCTTC

clone size: few
J gene: TRBJ2-5
V gene: TRBV19
D gene: .
CDR3 protein: CATKQGETQYF
CDR3 DNA: TGTGCCACCAAACAGGGAGAGACCCAGTACTTC

clone size: .
J gene: TRBJ2-3
V gene: TRBV15
D gene: .
CDR3 protein: CASSEAPSTSTDTQYF
CDR3 DNA: TGTGCCAGCAGTGAAGCGCCCAGCACGAGCACAGATACGCAGTATTTT

clone size: .
J gene: TRBJ1-5
V gene: TRBV25-1
D gene: TRBD1
CDR3 protein: CASSTGVSQPQHF
CDR3 DNA: TGTGCCAGCAGTACAGGGGTATCGCAGCCCCAGCATTTT

clone size: few
J gene: TRBJ1-6
V gene: TRBV18
D gene: .
CDR3 protein: CASSPVGSSYNSPLHF
CDR3 DNA: TGTGCCAGCTCCCCCGTGGGGAGCTCCTATAATTCACCCCTCCACTTT

clone size: .
J gene: TRBJ2-3
V gene: TRBV2
D gene: TRBD2
CDR3 protein: CASSDGSSGADTQYF
CDR3 DNA: TGTGCCAGCAGCGACGGGTCTAGCGGGGCAGATACGCAGTATTTT

clone size: many
J gene: TRBJ1-1
V gene: TRBV12-3/TRBV12-4
D gene: .
CDR3 protein: CASSLALRDGTEAFF
CDR3 DNA: TGTGCCAGCAGTTTAGCTCTCAGGGACGGAACTGAAGCTTTCTTT

clone size: .
J gene: TRBJ1-5
V gene: TRBV10-2
D gene: .
CDR3 protein: CASQGTGNQPQHF
CDR3 DNA: TGCGCCAGCCAAGGGACGGGCAATCAGCCCCAGCATTTT

clone size: many
J gene: TRBJ1-2
V gene: TRBV19
D gene: TRBD1
CDR3 protein: CASSSGAGGRGYTF
CDR3 DNA: TGTGCCAGTAGTAGTGGGGCAGGGGGACGTGGCTACACCTTC

clone size: many
J gene: TRBJ2-7
V gene: TRBV20-1
D gene: .
CDR3 protein: CSARGQPSYEQYF
CDR3 DNA: TGCAGTGCTAGAGGACAGCCTTCCTACGAGCAGTACTTC

clone size: many
J gene: TRBJ1-6
V gene: TRBV27
D gene: .
CDR3 protein: CASSWGERKNSPLHF
CDR3 DNA: TGTGCCAGCAGTTGGGGGGAGAGGAAGAATTCACCCCTCCACTTT

clone size: many
J gene: TRBJ1-1
V gene: TRBV10-2
D gene: TRBD1
CDR3 protein: CASRNTGGNTEAFF
CDR3 DNA: TGCGCCAGCAGGAACACAGGGGGCAACACTGAAGCTTTCTTT

clone size: .
J gene: TRBJ2-7
V gene: TRBV25-1
D gene: .
CDR3 protein: CASSDHGGLGEQYF
CDR3 DNA: TGTGCCAGCAGTGATCATGGGGGATTGGGGGAGCAGTACTTC

clone size: .
J gene: TRBJ2-7
V gene: TRBV2
D gene: .
CDR3 protein: CASSRNGWSYEQYF
CDR3 DNA: TGTGCCAGCAGTAGGAACGGCTGGTCCTACGAGCAGTACTTC

clone size: .
J gene: TRBJ1-6
V gene: TRBV3-1
D gene: .
CDR3 protein: CASSPRQPDSPLHF
CDR3 DNA: TGTGCCAGCAGCCCGCGACAACCCGATTCACCCCTCCACTTT

clone size: few
J gene: TRBJ2-3
V gene: TRBV29-1
D gene: .
CDR3 protein: CSVDLSGYGTDTQYF
CDR3 DNA: TGCAGCGTTGACCTAAGCGGGTACGGCACAGATACGCAGTATTTT

clone size: many
J gene: TRBJ2-2
V gene: TRBV4-1
D gene: TRBD1
CDR3 protein: CASSQGETGTTGELFF
CDR3 DNA: TGCGCCAGCAGCCAAGGGGAGACAGGGACCACCGGGGAGCTGTTTTTT

clone size: many
J gene: TRBJ2-5
V gene: TRBV5-1
D gene: .
CDR3 protein: CASSLVTAQETQYF
CDR3 DNA: TGCGCCAGCAGCTTGGTCACAGCCCAAGAGACCCAGTACTTC

clone size: .
J gene: TRBJ1-5
V gene: TRBV4-3
D gene: .
CDR3 protein: CASSQDLGWQGGAQHF
CDR3 DNA: TGCGCCAGCAGCCAAGATTTGGGGTGGCAGGGTGGAGCCCAGCATTTT

clone size: .
J gene: TRBJ2-3
V gene: TRBV12-3/TRBV12-4
D gene: .
CDR3 protein: CASSFLGTPDTQYF
CDR3 DNA: TGTGCCAGCAGTTTTCTAGGAACTCCAGATACGCAGTATTTT

clone size: few
J gene: TRBJ1-2
V gene: TRBV10-3
D gene: TRBD1
CDR3 protein: CAIIGPGQGVYGYTF
CDR3 DNA: TGTGCCATCATTGGACCGGGACAGGGTGTATATGGCTACACCTTC

clone size: .
J gene: TRBJ2-7
V gene: TRBV20-1
D gene: .
CDR3 protein: CSARDQPEQYF
CDR3 DNA: TGCAGTGCTAGAGACCAGCCCGAGCAGTACTTC

clone size: .
J gene: TRBJ2-2
V gene: TRBV2
D gene: .
CDR3 protein: CASEGDLFLGELFF
CDR3 DNA: TGTGCCAGCGAAGGCGACCTCTTCTTGGGGGAGCTGTTTTTT

clone size: many
J gene: TRBJ1-1
V gene: TRBV6-1
D gene: .
CDR3 protein: CASSEARGTEAFF
CDR3 DNA: TGTGCCAGCAGTGAAGCGCGCGGCACTGAAGCTTTCTTT

clone size: few
J gene: TRBJ1-6
V gene: TRBV19
D gene: .
CDR3 protein: CASNSGQENSPLHF
CDR3 DNA: TGTGCCAGTAACAGCGGGCAGGAGAATTCACCCCTCCACTTT

clone size: .
J gene: TRBJ2-3
V gene: TRBV29-1
D gene: TRBD1
CDR3 protein: CSVDSGTGVHTQYF
CDR3 DNA: TGCAGCGTTGACTCCGGGACAGGCGTCCATACGCAGTATTTT

clone size: many
J gene: TRBJ2-3
V gene: TRBV7-6
D gene: TRBD1
CDR3 protein: CASSLTRTGASPSTDTQYF
CDR3 DNA: TGTGCCAGCAGCTTAACTCGAACAGGGGCTTCACCTAGCACAGATACGCAGTATTTT

clone size: .
J gene: TRBJ1-1
V gene: TRBV20-1
D gene: .
CDR3 protein: CSVGQGSNTEAFF
CDR3 DNA: TGCAGTGTGGGTCAGGGGTCTAACACTGAAGCTTTCTTT

clone size: many
J gene: TRBJ1-1
V gene: TRBV5-4
D gene: .
CDR3 protein: CASTAGALNTEAFF
CDR3 DNA: TGTGCCAGCACGGCTGGGGCACTGAACACTGAAGCTTTCTTT

clone size: many
J gene: TRBJ1-2
V gene: TRBV20-1
D gene: .
CDR3 protein: CSARDGGRGNYGYTF
CDR3 DNA: TGCAGTGCTAGAGATGGAGGGAGGGGGAACTATGGCTACACCTTC

clone size: .
J gene: TRBJ2-7
V gene: TRBV20-1
D gene: .
CDR3 protein: CSALGQASYEQYF
CDR3 DNA: TGCAGTGCCCTGGGGCAGGCGTCCTACGAGCAGTACTTC

clone size: many
J gene: TRBJ1-2
V gene: TRBV6-1
D gene: .
CDR3 protein: CASRPTGNYGYTF
CDR3 DNA: TGTGCCAGCAGACCCACAGGGAACTATGGCTACACCTTC

clone size: many
J gene: TRBJ2-5
V gene: TRBV11-3
D gene: .
CDR3 protein: CASSLSGVPETQYF
CDR3 DNA: TGTGCCAGCAGCCTATCGGGGGTCCCGGAGACCCAGTACTTC

clone size: .
J gene: TRBJ2-4
V gene: TRBV6-2/TRBV6-3
D gene: .
CDR3 protein: CASSYSAAKISGNIQYF
CDR3 DNA: TGTGCCAGCAGTTACTCCGCTGCTAAGATTTCCGGAAACATTCAGTACTTC

clone size: .
J gene: TRBJ2-1
V gene: TRBV2
D gene: TRBD2
CDR3 protein: CASSVTASGSNEQFF
CDR3 DNA: TGTGCCAGCAGTGTGACGGCTAGCGGGAGCAATGAGCAGTTCTTC

clone size: .
J gene: TRBJ2-5
V gene: TRBV2
D gene: TRBD2
CDR3 protein: CATRTSSETQYF
CDR3 DNA: TGTGCCACCAGGACTAGCAGCGAGACCCAGTACTTC

clone size: .
J gene: TRBJ1-1
V gene: TRBV12-3/TRBV12-4
D gene: .
CDR3 protein: CASSFRGANTEAFF
CDR3 DNA: TGTGCCAGCAGTTTTCGGGGGGCGAACACTGAAGCTTTCTTT

clone size: .
J gene: TRBJ2-5
V gene: TRBV2
D gene: .
CDR3 protein: CASRLRGVAETQYF
CDR3 DNA: TGTGCCAGCAGACTCCGGGGCGTCGCGGAGACCCAGTACTTC

clone size: .
J gene: TRBJ2-1
V gene: TRBV7-7
D gene: TRBD1
CDR3 protein: CASSIDRDSSYNEQFF
CDR3 DNA: TGTGCCAGCAGCATCGACAGGGATAGCTCCTACAATGAGCAGTTCTTC

clone size: .
J gene: TRBJ2-7
V gene: TRBV6-1
D gene: .
CDR3 protein: CASTRTYEQYF
CDR3 DNA: TGTGCCAGCACCAGAACCTACGAGCAGTACTTC

clone size: few
J gene: TRBJ2-5
V gene: TRBV19
D gene: TRBD2
CDR3 protein: CATSGVGETQYF
CDR3 DNA: TGTGCTACAAGCGGGGTAGGAGAGACCCAGTACTTC

clone size: .
J gene: TRBJ1-1
V gene: TRBV7-9
D gene: .
CDR3 protein: CASTMAHEAFF
CDR3 DNA: TGTGCCAGCACCATGGCCCATGAAGCTTTCTTT

clone size: .
J gene: TRBJ1-5
V gene: TRBV18
D gene: TRBD1
CDR3 protein: CASSQKDRGDQPQHF
CDR3 DNA: TGTGCCAGCTCACAAAAGGACAGGGGGGATCAGCCCCAGCATTTT

clone size: once
J gene: TRBJ2-7
V gene: TRBV7-9
D gene: TRBD1
CDR3 protein: CASSLSGQGLYEQYF
CDR3 DNA: TGTGCCAGCAGCTTGTCGGGACAGGGGCTCTACGAGCAGTACTTC

clone size: many
J gene: TRBJ1-2
V gene: TRBV6-1
D gene: .
CDR3 protein: CASTSQGVRRGYTF
CDR3 DNA: TGTGCCAGCACCTCACAGGGAGTACGTCGAGGCTACACCTTC

clone size: .
J gene: TRBJ2-3
V gene: TRBV24-1
D gene: .
CDR3 protein: CATSDIVPVVSTDTQYF
CDR3 DNA: TGTGCCACCAGTGATATTGTGCCGGTCGTGAGCACAGATACGCAGTATTTT

clone size: many
J gene: TRBJ1-5
V gene: TRBV4-1
D gene: .
CDR3 protein: CASSQGINQPQHF
CDR3 DNA: TGCGCCAGCAGCCAAGGGATCAATCAGCCCCAGCATTTT

clone size: many
J gene: TRBJ2-5
V gene: TRBV3-1
D gene: .
CDR3 protein: CASSHQGETQYF
CDR3 DNA: TGTGCCAGCAGCCATCAGGGGGAGACCCAGTACTTC

clone size: few
J gene: TRBJ2-2
V gene: TRBV3-1
D gene: .
CDR3 protein: CASSQSGGPNTGELFF
CDR3 DNA: TGTGCCAGCAGCCAATCTGGCGGGCCGAACACCGGGGAGCTGTTTTTT

clone size: many
J gene: TRBJ1-1
V gene: TRBV20-1
D gene: .
CDR3 protein: CSARDQGRLNTEAFF
CDR3 DNA: TGCAGTGCTAGAGATCAGGGACGTTTGAACACTGAAGCTTTCTTT

clone size: .
J gene: TRBJ2-1
V gene: TRBV7-9
D gene: .
CDR3 protein: CASSLGVEQFF
CDR3 DNA: TGTGCCAGCAGCCTAGGGGTTGAGCAGTTCTTC

clone size: many
J gene: TRBJ2-7
V gene: TRBV3-1
D gene: TRBD1
CDR3 protein: CASSIGTGGAFEQYF
CDR3 DNA: TGTGCCAGCAGCATTGGGACAGGGGGCGCGTTTGAGCAGTACTTC